Ten or more counts support the clone carrying this TCR beta chain. This sample is drawn from a study of regulatory T cells in long-lasting Graves disease. To make TCR beta libraries, researchers used iRepertoire HTBI primers and Arm-PCR of CDR3 regions. Each CDR3 protein gets one entry after TCRdb re-called the multiplex PCR reads with MiXCR. Counted here are about 530,000 distinct CDR3 sequences, roughly a sixth occurring once; the ten biggest clones make up around 25%. As to time point: newly diagnosed GD, antithyroid drugs for less than 3 months. TCR sequences were obtained from RNA taken from PBMCs. V was clipped by 3 bases and J by 8 bases, with 11 bases between them. This CDR3 comprises 13 residues. These sequences were also reported in another study, on T cells in Graves' hyperthyroidism and ophthalmopathy. That work states: Researchers report that a 13 V-J model separated ophthalmopathy from stable hyperthyroidism.

The V call is TRBV12-3 or TRBV12-4, the J call TRBJ1-5; unclear D gene. This TCR was recovered from a woman aged 35-65 years with Graves disease. The starting material was peripheral blood mononuclear cells (PBMCs), obtained at new diagnosis, from a patient treated with antithyroid drugs. The CDR3 loop is CASSFPEIKPQHF. DNA of the CDR3: TGTGCCAGCAGTTTTCCAGAAATCAAGCCCCAGCATTTT.